This TCR beta chain was sequenced for a study of post-analysis software for immune sequencing data. About the research overall: Included courses were relapsing-remitting and secondary progressive multiple sclerosis; progressive-relapsing multiple sclerosis was also included. Study conclusions and caveats: For normalized Chao1 diversity, multiple sclerosis patients scored significantly lower than controls did. There were five or six TRBV segments more frequent in patients than controls, and TRBV5-6, TRBV5-1 and TRBV20-1 were among them. Batch-matched samples strongly co-clustered by F measure.

This CDR3 spans 14 amino acids. The germline V and J ends were trimmed by 3 bases and 3 bases, with 11 bases remaining between them. Per germline, CDR1 SGHDT and CDR2 YYEEEE. With regard to this clonotype: The antigen is not known.

Prepared libraries of TCR beta cDNA carried unique molecular identifiers. TCRdb fed the PCR reads into MiXCR, producing one record per CDR3 protein. The repertoire includes 350,000 to 450,000 distinct CDR3 sequences, around 33% of them detected once, and around 15% sits in the top ten. This TCR was sampled from a girl aged 10 to 17 with multiple sclerosis. The specimen was blood. The gene calls are TRBV5-6 and TRBJ2-3; D assignment may be TRBD1 or TRBD2 (5 bases each). CDR3 sequence (DNA): TGTGCCAGCAGCTCCGGGACGCTGACAGATACGCAGTATTTT. Translation gives CASSSGTLTDTQYF. Full variable domain (rest looked up from reference TRBV5-6 and TRBJ2-3): DAGVTQSPTHLIKTRGQQVTLRCSPKSGHDTVSWYQQALGQGPQFIFQYYEEEERQRGNFPDRFSGHQFPNYSSELNVNALLLGDSALYLCASSSGTLTDTQYFGPGTRLTVL.